These T cell receptor beta chains were read from a single sample in a study of cytomegalovirus exposure and HLA in healthy donors. TCRdb's copy holds only in-frame clones and misses some; the assay was immunoSEQ multiplex PCR. In the table there are some 96,000 clones, around 73% of which are singletons. The sample taken for sequencing was PBMCs. The receptors here all came from a woman in her sixties in good health and CMV-seronegative. Both conserved end residues are part of each CDR3. The D gene is left open where the match is weak. Clone sizes are given selectively: once, few, many, or a class where the clone is expanded.

v_call,j_call,clone_size,d_call,cdr3_nt,cdr3_aa
TRBV7-9,TRBJ2-1,NA,NA,TGTGCCAGCAGCGTCCGGGACTACAATGAGCAGTTCTTC,CASSVRDYNEQFF
TRBV9,TRBJ2-2,NA,NA,TGTGCCAGCAGCGTAGCTACGTCCGGCGGCACCGGGGAGCTGTTTTTT,CASSVATSGGTGELFF
TRBV7-2,TRBJ2-7,once,NA,TGTGCCAGCAGCCCGACGACAGCGCCCTACGAGCAGTACTTC,CASSPTTAPYEQYF
TRBV5-1,TRBJ1-6,NA,TRBD1,TGCGCCAGCAGCTTGCGGGGACAGGGCTCCTATAATTCACCCCTCCACTTT,CASSLRGQGSYNSPLHF
TRBV23-1,TRBJ1-5,NA,NA,TGCGCCAGCAGTCTCAGGATCAGGGGAGGGTGTCAGCCCCAGCATTTT,CASSLRIRGGCQPQHF
TRBV10-3,TRBJ2-3,NA,TRBD1,TGTGCCATCAGACTCTTCGACAGGGGAGGCGCAGATACGCAGTATTTT,CAIRLFDRGGADTQYF
TRBV6-5,TRBJ2-3,NA,TRBD2,TGTGCCAGCAGTTACTTGGGAGGGGGCACAGATACGCAGTATTTT,CASSYLGGGTDTQYF
TRBV5-1,TRBJ1-2,once,NA,TGCGCCAGCAGCCCTATCAACCGACAGGCCTATGGCTACACCTTC,CASSPINRQAYGYTF
TRBV18,TRBJ1-3,once,TRBD1,TGTGCCAGCTCACCACGGACAGGGGGCGAAACTGGAAACACCATATATTTT,CASSPRTGGETGNTIYF
TRBV4-3,TRBJ2-6,NA,NA,TGCGCCAGCAGCCAAGCATGGGCTGCCACCTCTGGGGCCAACGTCCTGACTTTC,CASSQAWAATSGANVLTF
TRBV4-1,TRBJ1-3,NA,NA,TGCGCCAGCACCCTAGCCGGGAGCTCTGGAAACACCATATATTTT,CASTLAGSSGNTIYF
TRBV6-5,TRBJ2-3,NA,NA,TGTGCCAGCAGTTACTCGAGTTTCGTCACAGATACGCAGTATTTT,CASSYSSFVTDTQYF
TRBV6-1,TRBJ2-3,NA,NA,TGTGCCAGCAGTGCTCGCCGGGATACGCAGTATTTT,CASSARRDTQYF
TRBV4-3,TRBJ2-7,NA,NA,TGCGCCAGCAGCCAAGAGCGGCGGGTCAAGGAGCAGTACTTC,CASSQERRVKEQYF
TRBV5-4,TRBJ2-1,NA,TRBD2,TGTGCCAGCAGCTTGGGGGGGGGAGTCTCCTACAATGAGCAGTTCTTC,CASSLGGGVSYNEQFF
TRBV6-5,TRBJ1-5,NA,NA,TGTGCCAGCAGTCGACGAGGGACACTGAATCAGCCCCAGCATTTT,CASSRRGTLNQPQHF